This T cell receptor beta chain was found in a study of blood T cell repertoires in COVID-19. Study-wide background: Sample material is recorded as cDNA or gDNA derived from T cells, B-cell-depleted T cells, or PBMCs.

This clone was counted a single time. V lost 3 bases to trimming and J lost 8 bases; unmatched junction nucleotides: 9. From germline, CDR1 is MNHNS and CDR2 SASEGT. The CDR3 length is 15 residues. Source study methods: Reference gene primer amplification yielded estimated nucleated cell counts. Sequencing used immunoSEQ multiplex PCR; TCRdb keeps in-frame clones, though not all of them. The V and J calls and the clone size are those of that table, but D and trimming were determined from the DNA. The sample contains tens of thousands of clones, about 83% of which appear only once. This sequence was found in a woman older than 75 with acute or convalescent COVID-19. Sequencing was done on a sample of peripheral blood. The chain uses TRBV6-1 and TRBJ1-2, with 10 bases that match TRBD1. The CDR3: CASSDLRQGAWGYTF. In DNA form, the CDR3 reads TGTGCCAGCAGTGACCTCCGACAGGGGGCCTGGGGCTACACCTTC.